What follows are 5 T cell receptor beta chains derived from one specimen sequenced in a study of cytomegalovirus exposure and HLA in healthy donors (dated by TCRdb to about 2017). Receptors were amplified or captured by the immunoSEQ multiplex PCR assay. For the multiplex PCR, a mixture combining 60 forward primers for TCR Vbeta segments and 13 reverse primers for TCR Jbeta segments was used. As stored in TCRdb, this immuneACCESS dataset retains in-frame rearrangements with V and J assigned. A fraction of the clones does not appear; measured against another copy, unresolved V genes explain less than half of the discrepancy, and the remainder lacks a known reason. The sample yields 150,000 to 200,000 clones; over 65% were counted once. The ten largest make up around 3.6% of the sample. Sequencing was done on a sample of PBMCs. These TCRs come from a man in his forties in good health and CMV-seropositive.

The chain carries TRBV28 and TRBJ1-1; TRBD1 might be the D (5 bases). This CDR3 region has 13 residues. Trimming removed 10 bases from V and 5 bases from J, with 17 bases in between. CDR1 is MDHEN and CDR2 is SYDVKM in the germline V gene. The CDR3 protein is CATKDTPGTEAFF. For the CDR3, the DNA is TGTGCCACCAAGGACACCCCAGGGACTGAAGCTTTCTTT.

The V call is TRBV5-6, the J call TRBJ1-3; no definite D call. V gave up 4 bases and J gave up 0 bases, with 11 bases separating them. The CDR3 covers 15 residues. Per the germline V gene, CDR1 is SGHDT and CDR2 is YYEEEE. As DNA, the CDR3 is TGTGCCAGCAGCCAAGGACTGAACTCTGGAAACACCATATATTTT. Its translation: CASSQGLNSGNTIYF.

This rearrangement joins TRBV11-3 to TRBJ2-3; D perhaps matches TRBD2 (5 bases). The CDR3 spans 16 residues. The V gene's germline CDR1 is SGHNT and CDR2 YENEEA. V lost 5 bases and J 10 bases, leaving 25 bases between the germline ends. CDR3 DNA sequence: TGTGCCAGCAGCCCCAATCGAGGGAGTAACCCCGGCCCGCAGTATTTT. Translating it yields CASSPNRGSNPGPQYF.

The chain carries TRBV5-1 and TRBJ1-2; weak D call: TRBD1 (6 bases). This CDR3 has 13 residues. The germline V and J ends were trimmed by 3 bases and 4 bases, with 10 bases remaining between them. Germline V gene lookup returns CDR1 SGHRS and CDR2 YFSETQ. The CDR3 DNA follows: TGCGCCAGCAGCTCCACAGGGTTCTATGGCTACACCTTC. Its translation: CASSSTGFYGYTF.

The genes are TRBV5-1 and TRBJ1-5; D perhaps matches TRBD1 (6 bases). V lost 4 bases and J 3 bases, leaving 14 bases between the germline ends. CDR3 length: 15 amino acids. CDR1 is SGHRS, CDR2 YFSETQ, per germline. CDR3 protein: CASSPLAGDNQPQHF. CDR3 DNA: TGCGCCAGCAGCCCCCTCGCAGGGGACAATCAGCCCCAGCATTTT.